This entry concerns a single T cell receptor (beta chain). Sequencing was performed with immunoSEQ multiplex PCR; in TCRdb, only in-frame clones are kept and a portion is missing. The sample contains about 240,000 clones, approximately 83% of which appear only once. The CDR3 length is 16 residues. Trimming took 3 bases from V and 4 from J, leaving 16 bases between them. Germline CDR1 and CDR2: WNHNN and SYGVQD (reference sequence). These data are taken from a study of blood T cell repertoires in COVID-19. On the study more broadly: Nucleic acid was either cDNA or gDNA, and it came from T cells, B-cell-depleted T cells, or PBMCs.

The participants were between about 18 and 90 years old and came from under 25 US areas. Membership in each cohort depended on participant-reported clinical history. This rearrangement joins TRBV10-1 to TRBJ2-1, with TRBD2 as a possible D gene (6 bases). The clonotype comes from a middle-aged woman with acute COVID-19. Sequenced: PBMCs or T cells enriched from blood (not recorded which). The chain's CDR3 is CASSESLADNYNEQFF. The DNA for the CDR3 is TGCGCCAGCAGTGAATCACTAGCAGATAATTACAATGAGCAGTTCTTC.